Below are 9 T cell receptor beta chains sequenced from a single sample in a study of T cells in narcolepsy. The protocol was immunoSEQ multiplex PCR, while the TCRdb copy is restricted to in-frame clones and leaves out a portion. This table has about 31,000 clones, roughly 78% appearing once. The sequencing sample was made of CD45RA- memory CD4+ T cells from PBMCs. These receptor sequences come from a human donor with narcolepsy.

This chain links TRBV19 with TRBJ1-5; 9 bases are a match to TRBD1. CDR1 and CDR2 (germline): LNHDA, SQIVND (reference sequence). Trimming cost V 5 bases and J 6 bases; bases outside gene matches: 5. The CDR3 has 14 amino acids. CDR3 sequence: CASSSQGAGQPQHF. DNA for the CDR3: TGTGCCAGTAGTTCACAGGGGGCGGGTCAGCCCCAGCATTTT.

The V and J genes are TRBV6-1 and TRBJ2-3; 7 bases match TRBD1. Germline trimming cut 4 bases from V and 2 bases from J; bases unmatched to any gene: 3. There are 14 residues in the CDR3. CDR1 and CDR2 from the germline V gene are MNHNS and SASEGT. The CDR3 is CASSGQGYTDTQYF. In DNA, the CDR3 is TGTGCCAGCAGTGGACAGGGCTACACAGATACGCAGTATTTT.

The V call is TRBV19, the J call TRBJ2-3, with D perhaps TRBD2 (5 bases). Trimming cost V 7 bases and J 3 bases, with 8 bases left between them. This CDR3 spans 12 amino acids. Germline CDR1 LNHDA, CDR2 SQIVND (reference sequence). In nucleotides, the CDR3 is TGTGCCAGTACCCCGGGGACAGATACGCAGTATTTT. It specifies CASTPGTDTQYF.

J is TRBJ1-1 and V is TRBV7-8; no clear D gene. V lost 7 bases, J lost 4 bases, and 19 bases lay in between. This CDR3 contains 15 residues. CDR1 and CDR2 (germline): SGHVS, FQNEAQ. Written as DNA, the CDR3 is TGTGCCAGCACCCCAGACGGAGCGACGGCCACTGAAGCTTTCTTT. Translation gives CASTPDGATATEAFF.

The J gene is TRBJ2-2, the V gene TRBV2; 10 nucleotides align to TRBD2. CDR1 is SNHLY and CDR2 is FYNNEI in the germline V gene. V lost 7 bases, J lost 5 bases, and 7 bases stayed unmatched. The CDR3 contains 15 residues. The CDR3 nucleotides are TGTGCCAGCAAGGTTGCAGCGGGAGGGACCGGGGAGCTGTTTTTT. Protein: CASKVAAGGTGELFF.

This clone turned up a few times. The rearrangement uses TRBV6-6 and TRBJ2-5; possibly TRBD1 for D (6 bases). Germline CDR1 and CDR2: MNHNY and SVGAGI (reference sequence). This CDR3 region has 12 residues. With 6 bases removed from V and 5 bases from J, the gap between germline ends came to 10 bases. The CDR3 loop reads CASRLTGETQYF. In nucleotides, the CDR3 is TGTGCCAGCAGGCTTACAGGGGAGACCCAGTACTTC.

The J gene is TRBJ2-1, the V gene TRBV6-1; either TRBD1 or TRBD2 may fit D (5 bases each). The ends were cut back, 2 bases at V and 13 bases at J, with 12 bases in the middle. From germline, CDR1 is MNHNS and CDR2 SASEGT. There are 12 residues in the CDR3. The CDR3 DNA follows: TGTGCCAGCAGTGAATGGGGGAGACCTCAGTTCTTC. Amino acid sequence: CASSEWGRPQFF.

This clone was detected only a few times. The J gene is TRBJ1-5, the V gene TRBV29-1, with D unclear. This CDR3 has 10 residues. Trimming took 5 bases from V and 4 from J, leaving 3 bases between them. Germline CDR1 and CDR2: SQVTM and ANQGSEA. The CDR3 reads CSVLNQPQHF. In DNA form, the CDR3 reads TGCAGCGTTTTAAATCAGCCCCAGCATTTT.

This clone is medium-sized. The CDR3 sequence: CASSYSGWGTEAFF. Written as DNA, the CDR3 is TGTGCCAGCAGTTACTCGGGGTGGGGGACTGAAGCTTTCTTT. This chain uses TRBV6-6 with TRBJ1-1; tentatively, D is TRBD1 (5 bases). V lost 0 bases to trimming and J lost 5 bases, with 10 bases between them. The length of the CDR3 is 14 residues. In germline, CDR1 is MNHNY, CDR2 SVGAGI (reference sequence).